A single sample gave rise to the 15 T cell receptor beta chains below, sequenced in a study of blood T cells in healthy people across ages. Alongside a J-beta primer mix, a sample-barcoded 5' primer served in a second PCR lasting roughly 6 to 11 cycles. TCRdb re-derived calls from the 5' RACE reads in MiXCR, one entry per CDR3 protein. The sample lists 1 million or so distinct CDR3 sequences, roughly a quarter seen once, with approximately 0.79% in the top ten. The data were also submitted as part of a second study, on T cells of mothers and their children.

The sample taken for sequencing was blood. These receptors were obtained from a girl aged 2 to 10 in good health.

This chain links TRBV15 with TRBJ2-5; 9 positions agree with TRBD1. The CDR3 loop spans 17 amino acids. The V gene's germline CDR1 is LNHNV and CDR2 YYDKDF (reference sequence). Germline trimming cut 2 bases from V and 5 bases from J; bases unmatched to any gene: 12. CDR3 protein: CATSRSLAGQGWETQYF. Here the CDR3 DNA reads TGTGCCACCAGCAGATCCCTGGCGGGACAGGGTTGGGAGACCCAGTACTTC.

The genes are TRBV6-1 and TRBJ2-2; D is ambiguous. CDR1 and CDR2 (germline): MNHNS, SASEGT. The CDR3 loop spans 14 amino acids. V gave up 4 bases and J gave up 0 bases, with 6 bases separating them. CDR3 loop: CASSAQPNTGELFF. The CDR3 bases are TGTGCCAGCAGTGCACAGCCGAACACCGGGGAGCTGTTTTTT.

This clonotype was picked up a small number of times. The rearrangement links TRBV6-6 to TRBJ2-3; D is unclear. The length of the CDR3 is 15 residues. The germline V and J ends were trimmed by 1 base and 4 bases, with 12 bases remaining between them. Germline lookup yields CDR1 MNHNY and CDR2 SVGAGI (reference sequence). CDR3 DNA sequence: TGTGCCAGCAGTTACTTGAGTGTAGTCCCAGATACGCAGTATTTT. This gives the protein CASSYLSVVPDTQYF.

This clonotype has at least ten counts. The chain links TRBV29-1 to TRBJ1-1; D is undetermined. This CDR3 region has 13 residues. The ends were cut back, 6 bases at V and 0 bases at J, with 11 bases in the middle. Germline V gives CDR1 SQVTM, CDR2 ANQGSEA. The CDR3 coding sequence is TGCAGCGTCCGAGGTGTCATGAACACTGAAGCTTTCTTT. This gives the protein CSVRGVMNTEAFF.

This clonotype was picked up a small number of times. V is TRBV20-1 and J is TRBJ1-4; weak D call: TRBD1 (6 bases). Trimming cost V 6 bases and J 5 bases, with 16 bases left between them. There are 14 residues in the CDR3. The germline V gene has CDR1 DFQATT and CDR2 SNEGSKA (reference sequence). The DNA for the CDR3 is TGCAGTGCGAGCAGGGGTCTGGGGAATGAAAAACTGTTTTTT. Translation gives CSASRGLGNEKLFF.

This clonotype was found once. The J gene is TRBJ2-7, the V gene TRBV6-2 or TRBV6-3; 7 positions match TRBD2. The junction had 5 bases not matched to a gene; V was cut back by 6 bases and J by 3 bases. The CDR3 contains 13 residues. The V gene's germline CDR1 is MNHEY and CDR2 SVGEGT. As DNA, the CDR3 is TGTGCCAGCAGACAACGGGACTACTACGAGCAGTACTTC. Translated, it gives CASRQRDYYEQYF.

Here the CDR3 reads CASSFSDRAKKAFF. DNA of the CDR3: TGTGCCAGCAGCTTCTCCGACAGGGCGAAAAAAGCTTTCTTT. The chain links TRBV7-2 to TRBJ1-1, with TRBD1 identical over 7 bases. The CDR3 totals 14 residues. V lost 3 bases and J lost 9; bases outside the gene matches: 10. From germline, CDR1 is SGHTA and CDR2 FQGNSA.

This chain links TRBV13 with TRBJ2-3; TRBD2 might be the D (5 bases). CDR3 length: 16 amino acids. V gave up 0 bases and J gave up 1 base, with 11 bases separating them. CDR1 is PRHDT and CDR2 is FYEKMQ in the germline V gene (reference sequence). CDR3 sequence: CASSLGQRSGTDTQYF. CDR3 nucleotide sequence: TGTGCCAGCAGCTTAGGACAGCGGTCTGGCACAGATACGCAGTATTTT.

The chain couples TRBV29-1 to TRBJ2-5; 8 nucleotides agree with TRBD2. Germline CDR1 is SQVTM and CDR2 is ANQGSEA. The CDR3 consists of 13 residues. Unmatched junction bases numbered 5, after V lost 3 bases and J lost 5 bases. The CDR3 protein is CSVDTGGPETQYF. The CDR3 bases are TGCAGCGTTGATACGGGGGGGCCCGAGACCCAGTACTTC.

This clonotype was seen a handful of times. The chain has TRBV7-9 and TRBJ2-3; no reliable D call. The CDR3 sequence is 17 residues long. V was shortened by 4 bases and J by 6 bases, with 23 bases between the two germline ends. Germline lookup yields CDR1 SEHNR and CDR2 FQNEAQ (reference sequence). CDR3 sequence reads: CASSSSIIPLIEDTQYF. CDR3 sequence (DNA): TGTGCCAGCAGCTCCTCAATAATTCCCCTCATTGAGGATACGCAGTATTTT.

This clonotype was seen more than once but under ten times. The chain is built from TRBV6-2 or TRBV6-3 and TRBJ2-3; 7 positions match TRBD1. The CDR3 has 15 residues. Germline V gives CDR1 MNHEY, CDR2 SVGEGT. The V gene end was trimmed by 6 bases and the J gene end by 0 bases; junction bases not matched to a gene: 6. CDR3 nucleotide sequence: TGTGCCAGCAGCCAACAGGGGTTAAGCACAGATACGCAGTATTTT. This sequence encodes CASSQQGLSTDTQYF.

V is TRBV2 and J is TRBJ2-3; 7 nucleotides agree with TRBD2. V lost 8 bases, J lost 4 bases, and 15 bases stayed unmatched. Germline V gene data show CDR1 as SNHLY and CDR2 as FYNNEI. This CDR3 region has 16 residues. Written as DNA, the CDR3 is TGTGCCAGCGGGCTAACAAGCGGGATTGTTGCAGATACGCAGTATTTT. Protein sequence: CASGLTSGIVADTQYF.

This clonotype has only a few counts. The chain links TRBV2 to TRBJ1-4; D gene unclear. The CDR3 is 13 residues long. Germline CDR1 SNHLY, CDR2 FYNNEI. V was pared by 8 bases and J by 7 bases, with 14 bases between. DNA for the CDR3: TGTGCCAGCCTCCGCGGAATAGGTGAAAAACTGTTTTTT. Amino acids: CASLRGIGEKLFF.

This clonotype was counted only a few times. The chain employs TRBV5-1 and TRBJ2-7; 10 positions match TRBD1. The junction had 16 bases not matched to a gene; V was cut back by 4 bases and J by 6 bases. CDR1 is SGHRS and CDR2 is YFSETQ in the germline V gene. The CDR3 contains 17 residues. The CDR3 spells CASSIRQGAPPLGEQYF. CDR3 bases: TGCGCCAGCAGCATAAGACAGGGGGCGCCGCCGCTCGGCGAGCAGTACTTC.

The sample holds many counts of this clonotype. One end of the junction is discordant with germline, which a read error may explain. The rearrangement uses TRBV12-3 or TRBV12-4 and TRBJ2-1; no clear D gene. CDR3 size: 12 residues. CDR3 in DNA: TGTGCCAGCAGCTTAGGGTACAATGAGCAGTTCTTC. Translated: CASSLGYNEQFF.